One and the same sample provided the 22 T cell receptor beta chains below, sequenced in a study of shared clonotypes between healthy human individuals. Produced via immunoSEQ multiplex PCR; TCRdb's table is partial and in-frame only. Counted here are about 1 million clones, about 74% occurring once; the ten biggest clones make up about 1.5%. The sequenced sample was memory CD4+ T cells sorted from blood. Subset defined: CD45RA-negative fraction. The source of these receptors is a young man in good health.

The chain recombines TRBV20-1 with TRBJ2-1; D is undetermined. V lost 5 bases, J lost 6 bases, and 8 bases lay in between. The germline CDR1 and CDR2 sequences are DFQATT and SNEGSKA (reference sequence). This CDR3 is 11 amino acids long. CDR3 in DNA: TGCAGTGCTGGTACCCTCAATGAGCAGTTCTTC. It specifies CSAGTLNEQFF.

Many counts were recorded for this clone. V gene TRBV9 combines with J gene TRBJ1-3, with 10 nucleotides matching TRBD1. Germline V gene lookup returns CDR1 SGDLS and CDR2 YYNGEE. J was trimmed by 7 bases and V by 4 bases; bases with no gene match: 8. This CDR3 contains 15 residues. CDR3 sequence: CASSSDRGLGNTIYF. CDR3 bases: TGTGCCAGCAGCTCTGACAGGGGGCTCGGGAACACCATATATTTT.

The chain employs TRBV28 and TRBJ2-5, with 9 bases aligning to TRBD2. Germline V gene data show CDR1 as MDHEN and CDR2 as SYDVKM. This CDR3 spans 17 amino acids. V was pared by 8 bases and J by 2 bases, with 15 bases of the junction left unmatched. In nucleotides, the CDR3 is TGTGCCAGCTCAAGGGGAAATAGCGGGGGAAAGCAAGAGACCCAGTACTTC. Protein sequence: CASSRGNSGGKQETQYF.

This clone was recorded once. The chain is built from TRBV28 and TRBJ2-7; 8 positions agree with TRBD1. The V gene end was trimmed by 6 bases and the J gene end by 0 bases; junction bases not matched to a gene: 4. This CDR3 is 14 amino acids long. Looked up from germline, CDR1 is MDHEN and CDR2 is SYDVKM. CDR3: CASSETGASYEQYF. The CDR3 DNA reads TGTGCCAGCAGCGAGACAGGGGCCTCCTACGAGCAGTACTTC. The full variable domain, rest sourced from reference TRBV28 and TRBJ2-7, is DVKVTQSSRYLVKRTGEKVFLECVQDMDHENMFWYRQDPGLGLRLIYFSYDVKMKEKGDIPEGYSVSREKKERFSLILESASTNQTSMYLCASSETGASYEQYFGPGTRLTVT.

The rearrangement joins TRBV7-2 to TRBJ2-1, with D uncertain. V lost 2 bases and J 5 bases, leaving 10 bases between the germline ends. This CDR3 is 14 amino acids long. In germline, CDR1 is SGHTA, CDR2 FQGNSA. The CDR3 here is CASSLWFTDNEQFF. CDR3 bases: TGTGCCAGCAGCTTATGGTTCACTGACAATGAGCAGTTCTTC.

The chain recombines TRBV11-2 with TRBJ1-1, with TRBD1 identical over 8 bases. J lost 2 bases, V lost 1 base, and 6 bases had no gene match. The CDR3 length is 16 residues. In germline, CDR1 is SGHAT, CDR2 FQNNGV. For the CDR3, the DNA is TGTGCCAGCAGCTTAGTCGGACAGGGCTTCAACACTGAAGCTTTCTTT. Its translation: CASSLVGQGFNTEAFF.

The CDR3 DNA sequence: TGTGCCAGCAGCTTCTCAGGGACTGAAGCTTTCTTT. Its protein is CASSFSGTEAFF. The chain employs TRBV7-2 and TRBJ1-1; weak D call: TRBD1 (5 bases). There are 12 residues in the CDR3. Germline assignment: CDR1 SGHTA and CDR2 FQGNSA. Deletions cut 3 bases from V and 5 bases from J, with 7 bases between.

For the CDR3, the DNA is TGTGCCAGCAGTTACGACTCGGGGGGCACCATATATTTT. This sequence encodes CASSYDSGGTIYF. This chain joins TRBV2 and TRBJ1-3, with D maybe TRBD1 (5 bases). Looked up from germline, CDR1 is SNHLY and CDR2 is FYNNEI. Trimming cost V 5 bases and J 9 bases, with 14 bases left between them. The CDR3 covers 13 residues.

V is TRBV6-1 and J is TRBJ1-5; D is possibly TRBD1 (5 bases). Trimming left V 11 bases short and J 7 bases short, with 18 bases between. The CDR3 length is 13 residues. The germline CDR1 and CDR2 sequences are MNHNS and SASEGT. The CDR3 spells CAGGEGSVQPQHF. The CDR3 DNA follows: TGTGCCGGGGGGGAGGGGTCGGTGCAGCCCCAGCATTTT.

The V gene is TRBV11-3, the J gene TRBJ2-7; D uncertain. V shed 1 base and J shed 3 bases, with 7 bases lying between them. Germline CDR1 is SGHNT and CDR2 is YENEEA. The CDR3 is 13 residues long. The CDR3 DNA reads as TGTGCCAGCAGCTTAGGGGATTACTACGAGCAGTACTTC. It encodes CASSLGDYYEQYF.

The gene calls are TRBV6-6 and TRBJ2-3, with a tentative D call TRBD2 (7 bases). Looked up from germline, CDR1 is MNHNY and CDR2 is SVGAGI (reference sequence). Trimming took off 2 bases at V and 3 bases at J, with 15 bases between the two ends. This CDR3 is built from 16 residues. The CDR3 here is CASSYRGEGRTDTQYF. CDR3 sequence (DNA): TGTGCCAGCAGTTACAGGGGGGAGGGCCGGACAGATACGCAGTATTTT.

This CDR3 is CASSRSTTGIYEQYF. The CDR3 DNA is TGTGCCAGCAGTCGATCTACTACAGGGATTTACGAGCAGTACTTC. The gene calls are TRBV6-5 and TRBJ2-7; TRBD1 might be the D (6 bases). The CDR3 length is 15 residues. Looked up from germline, CDR1 is MNHEY and CDR2 is SVGAGI. V lost 5 bases to trimming and J lost 4 bases, with 18 bases between them.

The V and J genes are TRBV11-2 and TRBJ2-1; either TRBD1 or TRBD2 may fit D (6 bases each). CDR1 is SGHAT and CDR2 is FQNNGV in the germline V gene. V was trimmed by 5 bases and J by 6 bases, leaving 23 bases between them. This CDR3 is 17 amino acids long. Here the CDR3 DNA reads TGTGCCAGCAGCCTACTACCTGGTTCGGGGGCGCGCAATGAGCAGTTCTTC. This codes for CASSLLPGSGARNEQFF.

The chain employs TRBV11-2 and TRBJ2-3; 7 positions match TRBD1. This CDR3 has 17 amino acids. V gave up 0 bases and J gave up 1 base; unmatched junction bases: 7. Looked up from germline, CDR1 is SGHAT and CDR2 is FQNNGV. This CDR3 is CASSLEGYGTGTDTQYF. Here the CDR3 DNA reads TGTGCCAGCAGCTTAGAAGGGTATGGGACAGGCACAGATACGCAGTATTTT.

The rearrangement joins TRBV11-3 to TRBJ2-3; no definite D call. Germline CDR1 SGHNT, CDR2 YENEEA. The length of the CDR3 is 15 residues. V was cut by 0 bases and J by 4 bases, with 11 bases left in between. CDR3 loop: CASSLEGKGADTQYF. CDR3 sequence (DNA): TGTGCCAGCAGCTTAGAAGGGAAGGGCGCAGATACGCAGTATTTT.

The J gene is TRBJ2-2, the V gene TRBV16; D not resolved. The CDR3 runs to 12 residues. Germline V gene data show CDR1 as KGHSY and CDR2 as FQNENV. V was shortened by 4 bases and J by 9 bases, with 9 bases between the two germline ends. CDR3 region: CASSPISRELFF. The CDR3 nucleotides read TGTGCCAGCAGCCCTATTTCCCGGGAGCTGTTTTTT. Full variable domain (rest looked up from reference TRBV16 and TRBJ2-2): GEEVAQTPKHLVRGEGQKAKLYCAPIKGHSYVFWYQQVLKNEFKFLISFQNENVFDETGMPKERFSAKCLPNSPCSLEIQATKLEDSAVYFCASSPISRELFFGEGSRLTVL.

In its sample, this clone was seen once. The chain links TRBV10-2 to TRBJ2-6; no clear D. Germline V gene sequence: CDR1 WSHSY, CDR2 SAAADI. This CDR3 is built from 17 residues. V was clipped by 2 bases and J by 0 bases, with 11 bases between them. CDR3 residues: CASSEPAANSGANVLTF. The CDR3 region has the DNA TGCGCCAGCAGTGAGCCAGCCGCAAACTCTGGGGCCAACGTCCTGACTTTC.

CDR3 loop: CASSVDGFLGEAFF. The DNA of the CDR3 is TGTGCCAGCAGCGTAGATGGTTTCCTCGGGGAAGCTTTCTTT. This sequence joins TRBV9 and TRBJ1-1; D is uncertain. The V gene lost 0 bases and the J gene lost 8 bases, with 14 bases spanning the gap. CDR3 length equals 14 residues. Germline-derived CDR1 and CDR2 are SGDLS and YYNGEE.

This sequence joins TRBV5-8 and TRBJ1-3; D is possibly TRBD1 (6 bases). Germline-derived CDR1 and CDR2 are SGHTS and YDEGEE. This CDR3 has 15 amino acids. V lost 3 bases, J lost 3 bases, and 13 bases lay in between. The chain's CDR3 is CASSWDTGNGNTIYF. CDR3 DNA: TGTGCCAGCAGCTGGGACACAGGGAATGGAAACACCATATATTTT.

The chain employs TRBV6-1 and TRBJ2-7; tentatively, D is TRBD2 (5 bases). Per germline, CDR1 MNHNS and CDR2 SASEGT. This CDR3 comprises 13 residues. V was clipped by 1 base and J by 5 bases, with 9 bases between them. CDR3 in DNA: TGTGCCAGCAGTGAAGTCGGGGTCCACGAGCAGTACTTC. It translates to CASSEVGVHEQYF.

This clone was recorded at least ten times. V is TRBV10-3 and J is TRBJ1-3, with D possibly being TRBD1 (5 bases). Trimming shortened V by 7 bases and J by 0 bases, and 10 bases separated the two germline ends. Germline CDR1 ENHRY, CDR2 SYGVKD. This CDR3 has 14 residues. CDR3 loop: CAIKDGTSGNTIYF. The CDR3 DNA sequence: TGTGCCATCAAAGACGGGACCTCTGGAAACACCATATATTTT.

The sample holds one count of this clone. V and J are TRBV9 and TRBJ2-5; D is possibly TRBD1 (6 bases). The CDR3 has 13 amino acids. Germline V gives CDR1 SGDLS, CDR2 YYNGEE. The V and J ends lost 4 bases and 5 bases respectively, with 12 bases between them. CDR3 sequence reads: CASSLGATETQYF. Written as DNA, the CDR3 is TGTGCCAGCAGCCTGGGGGCAACGGAGACCCAGTACTTC.